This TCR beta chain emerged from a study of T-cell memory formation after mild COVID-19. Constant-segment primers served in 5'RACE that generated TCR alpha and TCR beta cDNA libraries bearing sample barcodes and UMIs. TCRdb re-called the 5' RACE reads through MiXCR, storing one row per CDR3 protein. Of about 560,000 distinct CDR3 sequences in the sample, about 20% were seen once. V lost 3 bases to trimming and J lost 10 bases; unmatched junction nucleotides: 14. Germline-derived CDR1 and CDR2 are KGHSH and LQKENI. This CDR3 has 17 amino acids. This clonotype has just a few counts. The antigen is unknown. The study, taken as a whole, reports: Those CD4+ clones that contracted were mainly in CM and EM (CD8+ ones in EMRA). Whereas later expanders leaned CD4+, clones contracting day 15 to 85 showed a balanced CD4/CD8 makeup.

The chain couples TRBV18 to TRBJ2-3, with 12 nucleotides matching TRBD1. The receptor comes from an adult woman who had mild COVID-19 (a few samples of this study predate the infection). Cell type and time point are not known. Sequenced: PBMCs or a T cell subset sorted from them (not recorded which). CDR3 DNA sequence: TGTGCCAGCTCACCTCCCGGGACAGGGGGCGTCAAGGGCGCGCAGTATTTT. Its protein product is CASSPPGTGGVKGAQYF.